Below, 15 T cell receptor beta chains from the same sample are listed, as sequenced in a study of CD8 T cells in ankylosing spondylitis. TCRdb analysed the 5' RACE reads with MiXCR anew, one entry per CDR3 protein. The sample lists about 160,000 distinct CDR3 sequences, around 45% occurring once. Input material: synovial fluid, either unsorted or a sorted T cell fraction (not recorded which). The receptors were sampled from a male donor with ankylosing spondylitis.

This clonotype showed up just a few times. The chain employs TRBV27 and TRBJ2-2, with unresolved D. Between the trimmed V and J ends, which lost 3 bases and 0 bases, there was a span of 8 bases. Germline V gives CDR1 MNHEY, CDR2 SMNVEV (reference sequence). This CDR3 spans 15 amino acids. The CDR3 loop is CASSFYSSNTGELFF. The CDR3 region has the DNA TGTGCCAGCAGTTTTTACAGTTCGAACACCGGGGAGCTGTTTTTT.

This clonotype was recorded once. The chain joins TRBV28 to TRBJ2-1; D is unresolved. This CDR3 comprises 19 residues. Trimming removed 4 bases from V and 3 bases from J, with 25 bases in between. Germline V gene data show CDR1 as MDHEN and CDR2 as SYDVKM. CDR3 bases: TGTGCCAGCAGTTCGACCGGTTGGGTTCCCACTGGGGACTACAATGAGCAGTTCTTC. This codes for CASSSTGWVPTGDYNEQFF. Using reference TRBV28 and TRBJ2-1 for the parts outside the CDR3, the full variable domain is DVKVTQSSRYLVKRTGEKVFLECVQDMDHENMFWYRQDPGLGLRLIYFSYDVKMKEKGDIPEGYSVSREKKERFSLILESASTNQTSMYLCASSSTGWVPTGDYNEQFFGPGTRLTVL.

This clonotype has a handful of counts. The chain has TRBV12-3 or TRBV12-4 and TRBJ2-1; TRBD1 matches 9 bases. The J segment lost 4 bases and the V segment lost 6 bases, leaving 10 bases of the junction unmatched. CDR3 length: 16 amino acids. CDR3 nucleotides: TGTGCCAGCAGATCTGCCCGGGACAGGGAATACAATGAGCAGTTCTTC. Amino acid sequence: CASRSARDREYNEQFF.

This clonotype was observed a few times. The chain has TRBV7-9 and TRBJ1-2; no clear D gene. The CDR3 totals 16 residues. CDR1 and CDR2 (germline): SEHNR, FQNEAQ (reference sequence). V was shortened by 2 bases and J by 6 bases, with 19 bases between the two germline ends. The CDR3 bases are TGTGCCAGCAGCTTAAACCTTGGACCTCTCAAGGATGGCTACACCTTC. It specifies CASSLNLGPLKDGYTF.

CDR3 protein: CAISTAAGLGGYTF. DNA of the CDR3: TGTGCCATCAGTACGGCTGCGGGGTTGGGCGGCTACACCTTC. The V call is TRBV10-3, the J call TRBJ1-2; no clear D gene. Trimming took off 5 bases at V and 8 bases at J, with 18 bases between the two ends. CDR1 is ENHRY and CDR2 is SYGVKD in the germline V gene. The CDR3 is 14 residues long.

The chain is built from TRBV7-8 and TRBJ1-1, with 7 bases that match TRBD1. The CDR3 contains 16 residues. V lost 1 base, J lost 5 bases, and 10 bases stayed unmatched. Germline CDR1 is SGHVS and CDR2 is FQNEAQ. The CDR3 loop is CASSLVWRGLWTEAFF. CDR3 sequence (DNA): TGTGCCAGCAGCTTAGTGTGGAGGGGGCTGTGGACTGAAGCTTTCTTT.

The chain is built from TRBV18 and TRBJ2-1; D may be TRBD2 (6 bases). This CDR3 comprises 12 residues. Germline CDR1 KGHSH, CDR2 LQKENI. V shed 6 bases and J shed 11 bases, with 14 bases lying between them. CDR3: CASSLRLVKQFF. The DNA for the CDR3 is TGTGCCAGCTCGCTACGACTAGTAAAGCAGTTCTTC.

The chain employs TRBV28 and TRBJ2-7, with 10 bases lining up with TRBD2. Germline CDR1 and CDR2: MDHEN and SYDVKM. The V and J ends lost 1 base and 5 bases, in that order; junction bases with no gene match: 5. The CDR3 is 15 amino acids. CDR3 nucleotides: TGTGCCAGCAGTTTATCGGGACTAGCGAACCACGAGCAGTACTTC. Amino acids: CASSLSGLANHEQYF.

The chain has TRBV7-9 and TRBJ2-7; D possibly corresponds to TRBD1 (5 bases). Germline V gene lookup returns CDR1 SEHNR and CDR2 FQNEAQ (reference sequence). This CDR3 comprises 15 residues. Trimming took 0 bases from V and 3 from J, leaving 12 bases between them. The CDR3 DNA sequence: TGTGCCAGCAGCTTAGCGGTGGGGCCTTACTACGAGCAGTACTTC. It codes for CASSLAVGPYYEQYF.

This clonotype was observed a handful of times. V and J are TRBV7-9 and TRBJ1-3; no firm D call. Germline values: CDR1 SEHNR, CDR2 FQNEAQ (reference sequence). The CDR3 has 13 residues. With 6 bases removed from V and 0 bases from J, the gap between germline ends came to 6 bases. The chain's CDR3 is CASRRISGNTIYF. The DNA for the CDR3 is TGTGCCAGCAGAAGGATCTCTGGAAACACCATATATTTT.

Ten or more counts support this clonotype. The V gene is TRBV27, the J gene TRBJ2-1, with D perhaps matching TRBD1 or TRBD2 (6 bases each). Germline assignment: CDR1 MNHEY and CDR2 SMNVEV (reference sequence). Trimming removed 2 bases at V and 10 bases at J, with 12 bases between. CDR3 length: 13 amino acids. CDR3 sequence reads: CASSLIDGGEQFF. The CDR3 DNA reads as TGTGCCAGCAGTTTAATCGACGGGGGCGAGCAGTTCTTC.

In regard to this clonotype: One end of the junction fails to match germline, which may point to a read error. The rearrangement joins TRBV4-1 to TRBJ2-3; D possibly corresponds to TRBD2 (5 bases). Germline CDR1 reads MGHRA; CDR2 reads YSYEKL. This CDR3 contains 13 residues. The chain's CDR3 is CASSPKRLDMQYF. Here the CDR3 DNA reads TGCGCCAGCAGCCCAAAGCGGCTGGATATGCAGTATTTT.

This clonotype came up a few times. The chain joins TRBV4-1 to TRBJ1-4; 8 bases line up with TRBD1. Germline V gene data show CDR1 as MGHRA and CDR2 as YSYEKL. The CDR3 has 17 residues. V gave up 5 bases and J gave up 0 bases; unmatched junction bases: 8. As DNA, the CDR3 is TGCGCCAGCAGCACCTCAGGGGGCCCAGCAACTAATGAAAAACTGTTTTTT. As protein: CASSTSGGPATNEKLFF.

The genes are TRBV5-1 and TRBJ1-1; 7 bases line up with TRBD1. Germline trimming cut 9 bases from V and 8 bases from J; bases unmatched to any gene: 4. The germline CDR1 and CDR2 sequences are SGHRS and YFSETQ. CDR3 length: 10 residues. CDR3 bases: TGCGCCACCCCGGACAGGGAAGCTTTCTTT. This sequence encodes CATPDREAFF.

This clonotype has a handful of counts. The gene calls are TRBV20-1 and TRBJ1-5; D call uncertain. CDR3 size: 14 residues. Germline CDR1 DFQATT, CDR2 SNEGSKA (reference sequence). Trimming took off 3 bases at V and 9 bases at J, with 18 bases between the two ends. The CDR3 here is CSASGQSDSGPQHF. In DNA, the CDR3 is TGCAGTGCTAGTGGTCAGAGCGACTCGGGGCCCCAGCATTTT.